A selection of T cell receptor beta chains follows, all from one sample in a study of blood T cell repertoires in COVID-19. Here immunoSEQ multiplex PCR was the method, and the copy in TCRdb shows in-frame clones only, minus some. In the table there are 45,000 to 75,000 clones, about 86% of which are singletons. The sequenced material came from peripheral blood. These receptors came from a man aged 55-75 years with acute or convalescent COVID-19. Each CDR3 is given with its conserved first and last residue. A D gene is named only where the DNA matches it firmly. Some rows mark clone size as missing; the rest say once, few, many or name a class of expanded clone.

V,size,J,D,CDR3,DNA
TRBV7-2,-,TRBJ1-1,-,CASSVSLNTEAFF,TGTGCCAGCAGCGTATCCCTTAACACTGAAGCTTTCTTT
TRBV4-2,-,TRBJ1-2,TRBD1,CASSQETQGADYGYTF,TGTGCCAGCAGCCAAGAGACCCAGGGGGCGGATTATGGCTACACCTTC
TRBV3-1/TRBV3-2,-,TRBJ1-4,-,CASSQSSLRRTNEKLFF,TGTGCCAGCAGCCAAAGCTCCCTGAGGAGGACTAATGAAAAACTGTTTTTT
TRBV7-8,few,TRBJ2-7,TRBD2,CASSFPMGLAGGSYEQYF,TGTGCCAGCAGCTTCCCCATGGGACTAGCGGGAGGTTCCTACGAGCAGTACTTC
TRBV5-1,-,TRBJ1-3,TRBD1,CASSLRTGSSGNTIYF,TGCGCCAGCAGCTTGAGGACAGGGAGCTCTGGAAACACCATATATTTT
TRBV15,-,TRBJ1-4,TRBD1,CATSRDLGTGEKLFF,TGTGCCACCAGCAGAGATCTAGGGACAGGGGAAAAACTGTTTTTT
TRBV29-1,-,TRBJ1-2,TRBD1,CSAAGQGLGYTF,TGCAGCGCTGCAGGACAGGGTTTGGGCTACACCTTC
TRBV19,-,TRBJ1-1,-,CASSIGGPPENTEAFF,TGTGCCAGTAGTATAGGAGGTCCGCCTGAGAACACTGAAGCTTTCTTT
TRBV28,-,TRBJ1-6,-,CASQGGNSSPLHF,TGTGCCAGTCAAGGAGGGAACAGTTCACCCCTCCACTTT
TRBV5-1,-,TRBJ1-1,TRBD1,CASSLFGDRGNTEAFF,TGCGCCAGCAGCTTGTTTGGGGACAGGGGAAACACTGAAGCTTTCTTT
TRBV11-2,few,TRBJ2-7,TRBD1,CASSLQGDHSYEQYF,TGTGCCAGCAGCCTGCAGGGGGATCACTCCTACGAGCAGTACTTC
TRBV2,-,TRBJ2-2,TRBD2,CASSAHPGTSGSPPTGELFF,TGTGCCAGCAGTGCACACCCCGGGACTAGCGGGAGTCCCCCCACCGGGGAGCTGTTTTTT
TRBV5-4,-,TRBJ2-7,-,CASSFNGVMAEQYF,TGTGCCAGCAGCTTCAACGGGGTGATGGCGGAGCAGTACTTC
TRBV30,few,TRBJ2-3,-,CAWMPFGLHTDTQYF,TGTGCCTGGATGCCGTTTGGACTGCACACAGATACGCAGTATTTT
TRBV3-1/TRBV3-2,-,TRBJ2-3,-,CASSLLSTDTQYF,TGTGCCAGCAGCCTACTGAGCACAGATACGCAGTATTTT
TRBV28,-,TRBJ2-7,TRBD1,CASSGRTGSEQYF,TGTGCCAGCAGCGGCAGGACAGGCTCGGAGCAGTACTTC
TRBV7-2,-,TRBJ2-1,TRBD1,CASRTQGASYNEQFF,TGTGCCAGCAGAACCCAGGGGGCCTCCTACAATGAGCAGTTCTTC
TRBV5-1,-,TRBJ1-2,-,CASSLVSGDGYTF,TGCGCCAGCAGCTTGGTCTCAGGGGATGGCTACACCTTC
TRBV28,-,TRBJ1-3,TRBD1,CAIRDRSSGNTIYF,TGTGCCATCCGGGACAGGAGCTCTGGAAACACTATATATTTT
TRBV6-6,-,TRBJ2-2,-,CASSSPALRQAGELFF,TGTGCCAGCAGTTCCCCGGCGCTACGACAGGCCGGGGAGCTGTTTTTT
TRBV5-4,-,TRBJ1-2,TRBD1,CASSSFGTGSNYGYTF,TGTGCCAGCAGCTCATTCGGGACAGGGAGTAACTATGGCTACACCTTC
TRBV3-1/TRBV3-2,-,TRBJ2-2,TRBD1,CASSTRDRAGTGELFF,TGTGCCAGCAGCACCCGGGACAGGGCGGGCACCGGGGAGCTGTTTTTT
TRBV15,-,TRBJ2-7,-,CATSRDTVYEQYF,TGTGCCACCAGCAGAGACACAGTCTACGAGCAGTACTTC
TRBV19,-,TRBJ2-1,TRBD2,CASSATGLADNEQFF,TGTGCCAGTAGTGCGACGGGACTAGCGGACAATGAGCAGTTCTTC
TRBV28,-,TRBJ1-2,-,CASNTWTQSYGYTF,TGTGCCAGCAACACATGGACACAGAGCTATGGCTACACCTTC
TRBV5-4,once,TRBJ2-3,-,CASRDDRRSTDTQYF,TGTGCCAGCAGGGACGACAGGCGTAGCACAGATACGCAGTATTTT
TRBV2,-,TRBJ2-2,TRBD2,CASRLALNTGELFF,TGTGCCAGTCGACTAGCGTTGAACACCGGGGAGCTGTTTTTT
TRBV5-1,-,TRBJ1-1,TRBD1,CASSLAGGGTEAFF,TGCGCCAGCAGCTTGGCAGGGGGCGGGACTGAAGCTTTCTTT
TRBV3-1/TRBV3-2,-,TRBJ2-7,-,CASSQRGSSYEQYF,TGTGCCAGCAGCCAAAGAGGGAGCTCCTACGAGCAGTACTTC
TRBV5-1,-,TRBJ1-1,TRBD1,CASSLTDRGRMRDMNTEAFF,TGCGCCAGCAGCTTGACAGACAGGGGACGTATGAGGGACATGAACACTGAAGCTTTCTTT
TRBV7-9,-,TRBJ2-7,-,CASSLLPGNNNEQYF,TGTGCCAGCAGCTTACTGCCGGGGAATAACAACGAGCAGTACTTC
TRBV7-6,-,TRBJ2-3,TRBD2,CASSLEQSTSGIFGDTQYF,TGTGCCAGCAGCTTAGAGCAAAGTACTAGCGGGATTTTTGGAGATACGCAGTATTTT
TRBV4-2,once,TRBJ2-3,-,CASSQLGGLGTDTQYF,TGTGCCAGCAGCCAGCTGGGGGGTCTCGGGACAGATACGCAGTATTTT
TRBV28,-,TRBJ1-1,-,CASGARYTEAFF,TGTGCCAGCGGGGCGAGGTACACTGAAGCTTTCTTT
TRBV20-1,-,TRBJ2-5,-,CSAGLQETQYF,TGCAGTGCCGGACTACAAGAGACCCAGTACTTC
TRBV2,-,TRBJ1-4,TRBD1,CASSLGQLINEKLFF,TGTGCCAGCAGTCTGGGACAGTTAATTAATGAAAAACTGTTTTTT
TRBV27,-,TRBJ1-1,-,CASSLSTAGKTFF,TGTGCCAGCAGTTTATCGACGGCAGGGAAAACTTTCTTT
TRBV6-1,-,TRBJ1-3,-,CASSEERYSGNTIYF,TGTGCCAGCAGTGAAGAGAGGTACTCTGGAAACACCATATATTTT
TRBV5-4,-,TRBJ2-7,TRBD2,CASSWGGTSAYEQYF,TGTGCCAGCAGCTGGGGTGGGACTAGCGCCTACGAGCAGTACTTC
TRBV29-1,-,TRBJ2-1,-,CSVGGRGEQFF,TGCAGCGTTGGGGGGCGCGGCGAGCAGTTCTTC
TRBV5-1,-,TRBJ1-6,-,CASSFGNSPLHF,TGCGCCAGCAGCTTCGGTAATTCACCCCTCCACTTT